These T cell receptor beta chains were read from a single sample in a study of technical replicates of blood from several donors. Sequencing used immunoSEQ multiplex PCR; TCRdb keeps in-frame clones, though not all of them. The profile covers tens of thousands of clones, with about 94% appearing a single time and over 2.5% taken by the ten largest. Sequencing used PBMCs. These receptors all stem from a human donor in good health. Some clones in this sample may be carry-over from other donors' samples. The CDR3 runs from the conserved cysteine through the conserved F or W. D genes are given only for firm matches. Some rows have no size entry. The others give once, few or many, or a class for an expanded clone.

d_gene	len	v_gene	abundance	j_gene	CDR3nt	CDR3aa
TRBD1	13	TRBV7-9	NA	TRBJ2-1	TGTGCCAGCAGCCCGACAGGGTACAATGAGCAGTTCTTC	CASSPTGYNEQFF
NA	15	TRBV5-4	NA	TRBJ2-1	TGTGCCAGCAGCTTTCCGCGAGCATCCAACAATGAGCAGTTCTTC	CASSFPRASNNEQFF
NA	13	TRBV5-1	NA	TRBJ1-5	TGCGCCAGCAGCGTCGGCCCCGGGCAGCCCCAGCATTTT	CASSVGPGQPQHF
NA	16	TRBV5-1	once	TRBJ1-5	TGCGCCAGCAGCCCCGGAATGGGGGGGATCAATCAGCCCCAGCATTTT	CASSPGMGGINQPQHF
TRBD2	15	TRBV6-5	NA	TRBJ2-1	TGTGCCAGCAGACTCCAGCGGGGGCCATGGAATGAGCAGTTCTTC	CASRLQRGPWNEQFF
NA	13	TRBV15	NA	TRBJ2-7	TGTGCCACCAGCAGGAGGGGGGGGGACGAGCAGTACTTC	CATSRRGGDEQYF
TRBD2	16	TRBV13	once	TRBJ2-7	TGTGCCAGCAGCTCGTGGACTAGCGTCTCCTCCTACGAGCAGTACTTC	CASSSWTSVSSYEQYF
TRBD1	17	TRBV5-4	NA	TRBJ1-1	TGTGCCAGCAGCGGGACAGGGGCCCTCTTTGGGAACACTGAAGCTTTCTTT	CASSGTGALFGNTEAFF
NA	17	TRBV5-1	NA	TRBJ1-3	TGCGCCAGCAGCCTTATAGGACAGAACCTCTCTGGAAACACCATATATTTT	CASSLIGQNLSGNTIYF
TRBD2	13	TRBV7-9	NA	TRBJ2-1	TGTGCCAGCGGGGGGGGACTAGCCAATGAGCAGTTCTTC	CASGGGLANEQFF
TRBD2	15	TRBV27	NA	TRBJ2-2	TGTGCCAGCAGTTTCGGCGGGAGCGGGGTCGGGGAGCTGTTTTTT	CASSFGGSGVGELFF
NA	16	TRBV18	NA	TRBJ2-1	TGTGCCAGCTCGCCTAACTTAGCGGCGGCGGGGAATGAGCAGTTCTTC	CASSPNLAAAGNEQFF
NA	18	TRBV5-6	NA	TRBJ1-3	TGTGCCAGCAGCTTCCTCGGGACACCGTTAACTTCTGGAAACACCATATATTTT	CASSFLGTPLTSGNTIYF
NA	15	TRBV6-6	once	TRBJ2-2	TGTGCCAGCAGTTACTCTGAACAGCCCACCGGGGAGCTGTTTTTT	CASSYSEQPTGELFF
NA	12	TRBV15	NA	TRBJ1-2	TGTGCCACCAGCACGACGACTGGCGGCTACACCTTC	CATSTTTGGYTF
NA	15	TRBV6-1	NA	TRBJ2-2	TGTGCCAGCAGTGAATCTGAAGGGGCCACCGGGGAGCTGTTTTTT	CASSESEGATGELFF
TRBD1	15	TRBV2	NA	TRBJ1-4	TGTGCCAGCAGGGAGAGGACAGGGGGCTCTGGAAAACTGTTTTTT	CASRERTGGSGKLFF
NA	15	TRBV2	NA	TRBJ1-4	TGTGCCAGCAGTGAAGCGCAGACAACTAATGAAAAACTGTTTTTT	CASSEAQTTNEKLFF
NA	16	TRBV2	NA	TRBJ2-5	TGTGCCAGCACTCCAGGGTCAGGGGAGAAGTGGGAGACCCAGTACTTC	CASTPGSGEKWETQYF
TRBD1	13	TRBV30	NA	TRBJ1-1	TGTGCCTGGAAGGGACAGGAAAGGGGCAAAGCTTTCTTT	CAWKGQERGKAFF
TRBD2	16	TRBV5-6	NA	TRBJ2-2	TGTGCCAGCAGCTCCCTAGCGGGAGCGGACACCGGGGAGCTGTTTTTT	CASSSLAGADTGELFF
TRBD1	12	TRBV18	NA	TRBJ2-7	TGTGCCAGCTCACAGGGGGCACTCGAGCAGTACTTC	CASSQGALEQYF
NA	15	TRBV2	NA	TRBJ1-3	TGTGCCAGCAGTGAAGACTTTTTCTCTGGAAACACCATATATTTT	CASSEDFFSGNTIYF
TRBD1	16	TRBV2	NA	TRBJ2-3	TGTGCCAGCAGTGACGACAGGGGATTCCGCACAGATACGCAGTATTTT	CASSDDRGFRTDTQYF
NA	14	TRBV6-1	NA	TRBJ1-1	TGTGCCAGCAGTCTCCGGACACTGTACACTGAAGCTTTCTTT	CASSLRTLYTEAFF
NA	14	TRBV19	NA	TRBJ2-7	TGTGCCAGTAGTAGCGGGATGAGCTCCTACGAGCAGTACTTC	CASSSGMSSYEQYF
NA	15	TRBV9	NA	TRBJ2-1	TGTGCCAGCAGCCCGGCCCCGGGGGCCTACAATGAGCAGTTCTTC	CASSPAPGAYNEQFF
NA	13	TRBV5-4	NA	TRBJ2-5	TGTGCCAGCAGCTTGGGAGGAGCCGGGACCCAGTACTTC	CASSLGGAGTQYF